Sequencing of this TCR beta chain was carried out in a study of shared clonotypes between healthy human individuals. Deep was the level at which the assay was run. Some clones are missing from TCRdb's copy, which holds only in-frame ones; the method was immunoSEQ multiplex PCR. The table has 2 million to 3 million clones, roughly 93% seen once. Losses at the gene ends were 6 bases for V and 7 bases for J; bases not matched to a gene: 7. The V gene's germline CDR1 is SNHLY and CDR2 FYNNEI. The CDR3 runs to 14 residues. Negatively enriched CD4+ T cells were divided by CD45RA into naive and memory. This clone was detected only once.

The chain uses TRBV2 and TRBJ2-1, with 9 bases matching TRBD1. The receptor was isolated from a man aged 18 to 35 in good health. Some clones in this sample may be carry-over from other donors' samples. Sequenced: naive CD4+ T cells from PBMCs. Subset denoted: CD45RA+ positively selected. CDR3 amino acids: CASSRDRVGNEQFF. DNA for the CDR3: TGTGCCAGCAGCAGGGACAGGGTGGGGAATGAGCAGTTCTTC.